This T cell receptor (beta chain) comes out of a study of CD8 T cells in Susac syndrome. Random-hexamer reverse transcription was applied to roughly 0.5 to 1 ug RNA. Multiplex immunoSEQ PCR targeted 54 Vbeta and 13 Jbeta TCR beta segments. A single record per CDR3 protein comes from TCRdb applying MiXCR to the immunoSEQ multiplex PCR reads. Here the sample spans 150,000 or so distinct CDR3 sequences, 90% to 95% being singletons. Sequencing was performed on CD8+ T cells from PBMCs. The sequence was obtained from a human donor with multiple sclerosis.

CDR3 coding DNA: TGCAGCGTTCGTCGGGGGGGCTATGGCTACACCTTC. Its translation is CSVRRGGYGYTF. The genes are TRBV29-1 and TRBJ1-2, with D possibly being TRBD1 (5 bases). The germline V gene encodes CDR1 SQVTM and CDR2 ANQGSEA. Trimming took 5 bases from V and 4 from J, leaving 11 bases between them. The length of the CDR3 is 12 residues.